This T cell receptor beta chain was documented in a study of coeliac disease. Germline values: CDR1 SNHLY, CDR2 FYNNEI. The CDR3 sequence is 13 residues long. The germline V and J ends were trimmed by 11 bases and 2 bases, with 12 bases remaining between them. With regard to this clone: Other DNA sequences within the sample encode an identical CDR3.

One frozen roughly 510,000-cell aliquot per fraction was sequenced. TCRdb keeps only in-frame clones here, not all; method: immunoSEQ multiplex PCR. In the table there are over a thousand clones, 69% of which are singletons. V is TRBV2 and J is TRBJ2-2, with D perhaps matching TRBD2 (6 bases). The sequencing input was lamina propria lymphocytes from the gut. The TCR originated in a woman in her thirties or forties with celiac disease on a gluten-free diet, and with hypertension. The CDR3 DNA sequence: TGTGCCGGCGGGGTAGGAAACACCGGGGAGCTGTTTTTT. The encoded protein is CAGGVGNTGELFF.